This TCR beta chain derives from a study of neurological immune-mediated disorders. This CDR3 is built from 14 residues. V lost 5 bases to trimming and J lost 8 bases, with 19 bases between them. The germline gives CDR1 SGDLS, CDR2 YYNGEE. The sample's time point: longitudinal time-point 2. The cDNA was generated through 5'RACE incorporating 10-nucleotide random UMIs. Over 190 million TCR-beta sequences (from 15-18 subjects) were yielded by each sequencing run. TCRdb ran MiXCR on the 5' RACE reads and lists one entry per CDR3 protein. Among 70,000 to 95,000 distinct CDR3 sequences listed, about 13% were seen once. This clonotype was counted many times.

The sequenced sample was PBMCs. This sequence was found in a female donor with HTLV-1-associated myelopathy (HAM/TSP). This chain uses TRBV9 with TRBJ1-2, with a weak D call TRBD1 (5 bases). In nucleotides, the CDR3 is TGTGCCAGCAGTAATTCGGGACGGTGGGGAGGCTACACCTTC. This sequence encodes CASSNSGRWGGYTF.